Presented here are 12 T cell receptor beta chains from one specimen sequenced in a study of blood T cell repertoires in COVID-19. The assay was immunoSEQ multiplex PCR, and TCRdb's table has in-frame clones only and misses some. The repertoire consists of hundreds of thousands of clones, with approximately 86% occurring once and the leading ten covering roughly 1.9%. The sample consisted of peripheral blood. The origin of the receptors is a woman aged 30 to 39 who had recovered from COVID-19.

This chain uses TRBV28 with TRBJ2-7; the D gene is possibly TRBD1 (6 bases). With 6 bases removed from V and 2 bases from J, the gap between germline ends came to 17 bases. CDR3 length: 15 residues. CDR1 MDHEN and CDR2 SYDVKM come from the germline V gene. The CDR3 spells CASRPPEGVPYEQYF. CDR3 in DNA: TGTGCCAGCAGACCTCCCGAGGGGGTTCCCTACGAGCAGTACTTC.

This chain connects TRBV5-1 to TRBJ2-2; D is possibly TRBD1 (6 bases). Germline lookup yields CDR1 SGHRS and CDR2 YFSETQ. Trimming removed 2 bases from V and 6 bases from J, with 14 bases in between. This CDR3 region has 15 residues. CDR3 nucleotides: TGCGCCAGCAGCTTCATGCAGGGGTCCCCCGGGGAGCTGTTTTTT. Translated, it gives CASSFMQGSPGELFF.

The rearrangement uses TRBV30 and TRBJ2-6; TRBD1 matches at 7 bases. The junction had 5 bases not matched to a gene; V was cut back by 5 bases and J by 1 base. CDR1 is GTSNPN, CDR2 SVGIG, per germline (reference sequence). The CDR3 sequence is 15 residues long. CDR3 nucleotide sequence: TGTGCCTGGGTACTGACAGGGTCTGGGGCCAACGTCCTGACTTTC. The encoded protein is CAWVLTGSGANVLTF.

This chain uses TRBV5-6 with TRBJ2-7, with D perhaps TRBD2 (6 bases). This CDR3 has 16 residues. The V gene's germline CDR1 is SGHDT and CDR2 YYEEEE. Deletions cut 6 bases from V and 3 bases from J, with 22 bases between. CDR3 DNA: TGTGCCAGCACCATACTATCAGGGTTGGGAGGCTACGAGCAGTACTTC. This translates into CASTILSGLGGYEQYF.

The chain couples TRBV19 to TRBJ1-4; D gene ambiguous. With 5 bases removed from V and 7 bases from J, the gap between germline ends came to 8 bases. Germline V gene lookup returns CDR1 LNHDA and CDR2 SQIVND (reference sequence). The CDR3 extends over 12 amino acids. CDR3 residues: CASSEDLEKLFF. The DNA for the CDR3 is TGTGCCAGTAGTGAGGATCTTGAAAAACTGTTTTTT.

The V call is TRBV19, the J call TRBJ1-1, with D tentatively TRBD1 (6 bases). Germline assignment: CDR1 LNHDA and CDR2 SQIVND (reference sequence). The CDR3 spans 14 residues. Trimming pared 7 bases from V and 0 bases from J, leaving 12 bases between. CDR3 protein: CASIRNRVNTEAFF. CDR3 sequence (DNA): TGTGCCAGTATAAGAAACAGGGTGAACACTGAAGCTTTCTTT. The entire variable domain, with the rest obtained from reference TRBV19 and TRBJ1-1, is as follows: DGGITQSPKYLFRKEGQNVTLSCEQNLNHDAMYWYRQDPGQGLRLIYYSQIVNDFQKGDIAEGYSVSREKKESFPLTVTSAQKNPTAFYLCASIRNRVNTEAFFGQGTRLTVV.

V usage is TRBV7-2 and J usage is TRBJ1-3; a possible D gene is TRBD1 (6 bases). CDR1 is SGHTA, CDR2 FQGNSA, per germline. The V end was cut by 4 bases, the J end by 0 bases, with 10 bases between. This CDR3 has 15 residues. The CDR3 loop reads CASSSRDNSGNTIYF. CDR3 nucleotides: TGTGCCAGCAGCTCCCGGGACAACTCTGGAAACACCATATATTTT. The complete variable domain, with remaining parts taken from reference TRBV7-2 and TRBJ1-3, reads GAGVSQSPSNKVTEKGKDVELRCDPISGHTALYWYRQSLGQGLEFLIYFQGNSAPDKSGLPSDRFSAERTGGSVSTLTIQRTQQEDSAVYLCASSSRDNSGNTIYFGEGSWLTVV.

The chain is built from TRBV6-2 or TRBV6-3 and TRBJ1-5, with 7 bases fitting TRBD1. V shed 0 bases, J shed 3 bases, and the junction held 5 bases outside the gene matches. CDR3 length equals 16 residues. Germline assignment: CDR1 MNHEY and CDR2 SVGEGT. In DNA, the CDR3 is TGTGCCAGCAGTTACTCAGGTGGGACAGTCAATCAGCCCCAGCATTTT. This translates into CASSYSGGTVNQPQHF.

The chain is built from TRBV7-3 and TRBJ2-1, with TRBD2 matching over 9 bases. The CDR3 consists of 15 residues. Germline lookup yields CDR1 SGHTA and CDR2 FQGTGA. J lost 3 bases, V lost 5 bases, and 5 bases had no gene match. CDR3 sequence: CASSILAGNYNEQFF. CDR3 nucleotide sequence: TGTGCCAGCAGCATCCTAGCGGGAAACTACAATGAGCAGTTCTTC.

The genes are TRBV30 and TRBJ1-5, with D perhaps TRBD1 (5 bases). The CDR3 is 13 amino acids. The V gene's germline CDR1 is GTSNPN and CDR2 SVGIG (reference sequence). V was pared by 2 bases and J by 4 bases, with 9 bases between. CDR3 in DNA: TGTGCCTGGAGTCCGGAGGGGAATCAGCCCCAGCATTTT. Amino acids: CAWSPEGNQPQHF.

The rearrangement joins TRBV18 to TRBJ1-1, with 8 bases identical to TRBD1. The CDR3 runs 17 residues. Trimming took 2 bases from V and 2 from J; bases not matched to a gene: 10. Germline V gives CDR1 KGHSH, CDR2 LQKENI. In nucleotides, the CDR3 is TGTGCCAGCTCACCAAGGCGACAGGGGTATTCCAACACTGAAGCTTTCTTT. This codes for CASSPRRQGYSNTEAFF.

The chain's CDR3 is CASSQDQTSGRPYEQYF. CDR3 nucleotides: TGTGCCAGCAGCCAAGACCAGACTAGCGGGAGGCCCTACGAGCAGTACTTC. The V and J genes are TRBV3-1 (or the pseudogene TRBV3-2) and TRBJ2-7, with 13 bases fitting TRBD2. Unmatched junction bases numbered 4, after V lost 0 bases and J lost 2 bases. Germline V gene data show CDR1 as LGHDT and CDR2 as YNNKEL (reference sequence). This CDR3 contains 17 residues.